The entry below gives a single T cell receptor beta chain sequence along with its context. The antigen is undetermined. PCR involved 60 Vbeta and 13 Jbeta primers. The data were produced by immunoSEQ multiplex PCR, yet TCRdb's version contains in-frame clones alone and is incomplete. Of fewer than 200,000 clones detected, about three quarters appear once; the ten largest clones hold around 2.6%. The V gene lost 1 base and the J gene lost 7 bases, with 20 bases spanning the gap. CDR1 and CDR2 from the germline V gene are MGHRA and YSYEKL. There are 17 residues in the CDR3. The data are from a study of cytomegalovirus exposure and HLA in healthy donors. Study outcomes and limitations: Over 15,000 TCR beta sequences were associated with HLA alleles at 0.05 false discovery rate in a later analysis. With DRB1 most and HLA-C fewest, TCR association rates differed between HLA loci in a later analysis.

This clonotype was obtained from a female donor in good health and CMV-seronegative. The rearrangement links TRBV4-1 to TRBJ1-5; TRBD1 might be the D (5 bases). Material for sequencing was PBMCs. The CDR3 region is CASSQGQMEGKYQPQHF. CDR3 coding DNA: TGCGCCAGCAGCCAAGGGCAAATGGAGGGGAAGTACCAGCCCCAGCATTTT.